The 23 T cell receptor beta chains presented below share a single source sample, sequenced in a study of response to subunit inactivated influenza vaccine. TCRdb recomputed calls from the RT-PCR reads with MiXCR, one row per CDR3 protein. The sample includes 650,000 to 800,000 distinct CDR3 sequences, 18% of them seen just once. The specimen was PBMCs from blood, collected around 5 days after vaccination. These receptors originate from a man aged 50 to 59 who received an inactivated influenza vaccine.

This clonotype came up a few times. V and J are TRBV7-2 and TRBJ1-5, with no clear D. The ends were cut back, 5 bases at V and 6 bases at J, with 14 bases in the middle. The CDR3 covers 14 residues. In germline, CDR1 is SGHTA, CDR2 FQGNSA. CDR3 residues: CASSPNSQPQPQHF. In DNA, the CDR3 is TGTGCCAGCAGCCCTAATTCCCAACCTCAGCCCCAGCATTTT.

This clonotype was seen ten or more times. V gene TRBV4-3 combines with J gene TRBJ1-6; TRBD1 agrees at 7 bases. The junction had 5 bases not matched to a gene; V was cut back by 0 bases and J by 6 bases. The length of the CDR3 is 16 residues. Germline V gene data show CDR1 as LGHNA and CDR2 as YSLEER. The CDR3 loop is CASSQDQQGRNSPLHF. DNA for the CDR3: TGCGCCAGCAGCCAAGATCAACAGGGGCGTAATTCACCCCTCCACTTT.

In this sample, this clonotype turned up a few times. The gene calls are TRBV20-1 and TRBJ2-7; 10 nucleotides match TRBD2. The CDR3 has 13 amino acids. After removal of 6 bases from V and 4 bases from J, the junction contained 6 bases not matched to a gene. The germline V gene encodes CDR1 DFQATT and CDR2 SNEGSKA (reference sequence). As DNA, the CDR3 is TGCAGTGCCATTTGGACTAGCGGATACGAGCAGTACTTC. It encodes CSAIWTSGYEQYF.

The chain combines TRBV10-3 with TRBJ2-4, with 7 bases aligning to TRBD1. Per the germline V gene, CDR1 is ENHRY and CDR2 is SYGVKD. V lost 3 bases to trimming and J lost 9 bases; unmatched junction nucleotides: 11. The CDR3 spans 15 residues. The CDR3 protein is CAISEPGGQVPIQYF. The CDR3 DNA sequence: TGTGCCATCAGTGAACCAGGAGGACAGGTTCCCATTCAGTACTTC.

This chain connects TRBV4-1 to TRBJ2-5; D not resolved. V lost 8 bases, J lost 2 bases, and 12 bases lay in between. This CDR3 comprises 13 residues. Germline V CDR1 and CDR2: MGHRA, YSYEKL. The CDR3, as DNA: TGCGCCAGCGCCCTAGGCAGTCAAGAGACCCAGTACTTC. Protein: CASALGSQETQYF.

The rearrangement links TRBV11-2 to TRBJ2-3; 14 bases line up with TRBD2. Trimming took 2 bases from V and 4 from J; bases not matched to a gene: 8. The CDR3 covers 18 residues. Germline CDR1 reads SGHAT; CDR2 reads FQNNGV. The CDR3 DNA reads TGTGCCAGCAGCTTATCAGGGACTAGCGGGAGTAGCTCAGATACGCAGTATTTT. Its protein is CASSLSGTSGSSSDTQYF.

In this sample, this clonotype turned up many times. The chain employs TRBV29-1 and TRBJ2-3; D possibly corresponds to TRBD1 (5 bases). The CDR3 spans 11 residues. Trimming took 7 bases from V and 5 from J, leaving 10 bases between them. CDR1 SQVTM and CDR2 ANQGSEA come from the germline V gene. The CDR3 nucleotides read TGCAGCGCTGCAGGGAAAGATACGCAGTATTTT. It codes for CSAAGKDTQYF.

CDR3 sequence reads: CASSEYPGLEQYF. CDR3 DNA sequence: TGTGCCAGCAGTGAATATCCCGGGCTCGAGCAGTACTTC. The chain uses TRBV25-1 and TRBJ2-7; D unclear. The CDR3 has 13 amino acids. Per germline, CDR1 MGHDK and CDR2 SYGVNS. V lost 0 bases and J lost 6, with 9 bases in between.

This clonotype appeared many times. This chain connects TRBV5-1 to TRBJ1-1, with D possibly TRBD1 on 5 matching bases. The CDR3 consists of 14 residues. Germline V gene sequence: CDR1 SGHRS, CDR2 YFSETQ. V gave up 5 bases and J gave up 2 bases, with 13 bases separating them. In DNA, the CDR3 is TGCGCCAGCAGGTCCGGGACGCCTAACACTGAAGCTTTCTTT. Protein sequence: CASRSGTPNTEAFF.

This clonotype was seen a handful of times. The chain combines TRBV7-9 with TRBJ2-7; D possibly corresponds to TRBD1 (6 bases). V was pared by 5 bases and J by 6 bases, with 20 bases between. CDR1 and CDR2 (germline): SEHNR, FQNEAQ (reference sequence). The CDR3 covers 15 residues. DNA for the CDR3: TGTGCCAGCAGCCGAGCCGGGACACGACGCTCCGAGCAGTACTTC. This sequence encodes CASSRAGTRRSEQYF.

This clonotype occurred many times. This chain connects TRBV6-1 to TRBJ2-7; tentatively, D is TRBD1 or TRBD2 (6 bases each). Trimming removed 0 bases from V and 6 bases from J, with 15 bases in between. CDR3 length: 15 amino acids. The germline gives CDR1 MNHNS, CDR2 SASEGT. The CDR3 loop is CASSEAWRGNGEQYF. In DNA, the CDR3 is TGTGCCAGCAGTGAAGCGTGGAGGGGGAACGGCGAGCAGTACTTC.

The chain is built from TRBV12-3 or TRBV12-4 and TRBJ2-6, with 9 bases fitting TRBD1. The V and J ends lost 5 bases and 3 bases, in that order; junction bases with no gene match: 8. CDR3 size: 17 residues. The CDR3 DNA sequence: TGTGCCAGCAGTGCGGGACAGGGCTCTAGTGGGGCCAACGTCCTGACTTTC. It specifies CASSAGQGSSGANVLTF.

This clonotype was counted only a few times. The V gene is TRBV20-1, the J gene TRBJ1-5; D uncertain. V was trimmed by 5 bases and J by 7 bases, leaving 15 bases between them. Germline CDR1 DFQATT, CDR2 SNEGSKA (reference sequence). The CDR3 length is 13 residues. In DNA form, the CDR3 reads TGCAGTGCTGCCGCAACCCTTCGACAGCCCCAGCATTTT. Translating gives CSAAATLRQPQHF.

The V call is TRBV28, the J call TRBJ1-3, with D possibly being TRBD1 (5 bases). Between the trimmed V and J ends, which lost 6 bases and 4 bases, there was a span of 13 bases. Germline-derived CDR1 and CDR2 are MDHEN and SYDVKM. The CDR3 runs to 14 residues. Written as DNA, the CDR3 is TGTGCCAGCAGCAAGTGGGGGACGGGAAACACCATATATTTT. Protein: CASSKWGTGNTIYF.

The table lists this clonotype with a few counts. The CDR3 region has the DNA TGTGCCATCAGGGCAGGGGGCGACTTAGATACGCAGTATTTT. This codes for CAIRAGGDLDTQYF. J is TRBJ2-3 and V is TRBV10-3; TRBD1 aligns across 8 bases. V lost 6 bases, J lost 5 bases, and 7 bases stayed unmatched. There are 14 residues in the CDR3. CDR1 is ENHRY, CDR2 SYGVKD, per germline.

The chain joins TRBV20-1 to TRBJ2-7; TRBD2 matches 8 bases. The CDR3 extends over 13 amino acids. Germline CDR1 and CDR2: DFQATT and SNEGSKA (reference sequence). J was trimmed by 3 bases and V by 3 bases; bases with no gene match: 4. CDR3 sequence reads: CSASGRAIYEQYF. Written as DNA, the CDR3 is TGCAGTGCTAGCGGGAGGGCCATCTACGAGCAGTACTTC.

This clonotype qualifies as medium-sized. The chain uses TRBV29-1 and TRBJ2-7, with TRBD2 identical over 7 bases. Germline CDR1 and CDR2: SQVTM and ANQGSEA. The CDR3 extends over 13 amino acids. CDR3 amino acids: CSTQRDPLAEQYF. CDR3 coding DNA: TGCAGTACCCAGCGGGACCCCCTTGCCGAGCAGTACTTC.

This clonotype was observed a single time. V is TRBV30 and J is TRBJ2-1; 9 bases map to TRBD1. The CDR3 is 14 residues long. With 2 bases clipped from V and 4 bases from J, the junction kept 3 bases outside the gene matches. The germline V gene has CDR1 GTSNPN and CDR2 SVGIG (reference sequence). CDR3 loop: CAWSTGGGYNEQFF. The DNA for the CDR3 is TGTGCCTGGAGTACAGGGGGCGGGTACAATGAGCAGTTCTTC.

The CDR3 DNA sequence: TGCAGTGCTAGAGACTCCTTAGCGGGAGAGGTTAAGTACTTC. Its protein is CSARDSLAGEVKYF. This chain joins TRBV20-1 and TRBJ2-7; 9 bases are shared with TRBD2. Losses at the gene ends were 0 bases for V and 11 bases for J; bases not matched to a gene: 11. This CDR3 contains 14 residues. Germline V gene sequence: CDR1 DFQATT, CDR2 SNEGSKA (reference sequence).

CDR3 DNA sequence: TGTGCCAGCAGCCCAATTTACGGGACTAGCGGGAATGAGCAGTTCTTC. Protein product: CASSPIYGTSGNEQFF. The gene calls are TRBV4-2 and TRBJ2-1; 12 bases match TRBD2. Germline loops: CDR1 LGHNA, CDR2 YNFKEQ. Trimming removed 4 bases from V and 7 bases from J; junction bases left unmatched: 8. The CDR3 consists of 16 residues.

This rearrangement joins TRBV20-1 to TRBJ2-3; 11 nucleotides align to TRBD2. This CDR3 comprises 14 residues. Germline values: CDR1 DFQATT, CDR2 SNEGSKA (reference sequence). V gave up 5 bases and J gave up 5 bases; unmatched junction bases: 6. CDR3 region: CSAPLAGGLDTQYF. In DNA form, the CDR3 reads TGCAGTGCTCCCTTAGCGGGAGGGTTAGATACGCAGTATTTT.

This clonotype was counted only a few times. The chain recombines TRBV24-1 with TRBJ2-5; 8 bases fit TRBD2. Germline loops: CDR1 KGHDR, CDR2 SFDVKD. CDR3 size: 14 residues. Germline trimming cut 9 bases from V and 6 bases from J; bases unmatched to any gene: 11. CDR3 sequence (DNA): TGTGCCACCCGATCGGCGGGAGGAGAACAGACCCAGTACTTC. It yields the protein CATRSAGGEQTQYF.

This clonotype was counted a few times. V gene TRBV6-1 combines with J gene TRBJ2-1; a weak D match, TRBD1 (5 bases). Trimming removed 5 bases from V and 6 bases from J, with 17 bases in between. This CDR3 region has 15 residues. Germline-derived CDR1 and CDR2 are MNHNS and SASEGT. As DNA, the CDR3 is TGTGCCAGCAGTACGCCTTATAGGGGTGGCAATGAGCAGTTCTTC. Translating it yields CASSTPYRGGNEQFF.